The 26 T cell receptor beta chains reported below all come from one sample, sequenced in a study of T cells in Graves' hyperthyroidism and ophthalmopathy. Amplified TCR beta CDR3 regions came from RNA transcripts. HTBI primers were the set used in a first-round RT-PCR of the TCR CDR3. Via MiXCR, TCRdb re-called the multiplex PCR reads, giving one row per CDR3 protein. In the table there are some 600,000 distinct CDR3 sequences, over 11% of which are singletons. The specimen sequenced was blood. The receptor source for this set is a woman aged 25 to 45 with Graves' hyperthyroidism that later progressed to Graves' ophthalmopathy.

This clonotype was seen repeatedly, ten times or more. The gene calls are TRBV2 and TRBJ2-1, with 10 bases that match TRBD2. Germline CDR1 is SNHLY and CDR2 is FYNNEI. There are 16 residues in the CDR3. J was trimmed by 0 bases and V by 5 bases; bases with no gene match: 4. The CDR3 region is CASSSSSGSSYNEQFF. CDR3 sequence (DNA): TGTGCCAGCAGTTCCTCTAGCGGGAGCTCCTACAATGAGCAGTTCTTC.

The table lists this clonotype with many counts. The chain is built from TRBV11-3 and TRBJ1-4; D unresolved. V was clipped by 3 bases and J by 2 bases, with 10 bases between them. Germline V gene data show CDR1 as SGHNT and CDR2 as YENEEA. CDR3 length: 15 amino acids. CDR3 in amino acids: CASSLTSGTNEKLFF. The CDR3 DNA reads as TGTGCCAGCAGCTTGACGTCGGGTACTAATGAAAAACTGTTTTTT.

This clonotype was recorded at least ten times. The chain uses TRBV7-9 and TRBJ2-2; possible D gene TRBD2, 5 bases. This CDR3 spans 14 amino acids. The germline gives CDR1 SEHNR, CDR2 FQNEAQ (reference sequence). V dropped 0 bases and J dropped 3 bases, with 5 bases sitting between them. CDR3 coding DNA: TGTGCCAGCAGCTTAGCGGGAGACACCGGGGAGCTGTTTTTT. Its translation is CASSLAGDTGELFF.

This clonotype was counted at least ten times. This rearrangement joins TRBV24-1 to TRBJ2-2; possible D gene TRBD2, 5 bases. CDR1 and CDR2 from the germline V gene are KGHDR and SFDVKD. With 1 base removed from V and 5 bases from J, the gap between germline ends came to 13 bases. The CDR3 runs to 16 residues. Here the CDR3 reads CATSDFGGHGTGELFF. The CDR3 DNA follows: TGTGCCACCAGTGATTTCGGCGGGCACGGGACCGGGGAGCTGTTTTTT.

This clonotype was detected many times. This rearrangement joins TRBV3-1 to TRBJ1-2; possible D gene TRBD1, 5 bases. From germline, CDR1 is LGHDT and CDR2 YNNKEL (reference sequence). The CDR3 runs to 13 residues. V lost 4 bases, J lost 10 bases, and 16 bases lay in between. The CDR3 DNA is TGTGCCAGCAGCCGCCGGGACGGCGAGGACTACACCTTC. Protein sequence: CASSRRDGEDYTF.

The J gene is TRBJ2-2, the V gene TRBV7-9; tentatively, D is TRBD2 (6 bases). The germline gives CDR1 SEHNR, CDR2 FQNEAQ (reference sequence). V shed 2 bases and J shed 3 bases, with 10 bases lying between them. The CDR3 extends over 15 amino acids. CDR3: CASSLSPGDTGELFF. For the CDR3, the DNA is TGTGCCAGCAGCTTAAGTCCGGGAGACACCGGGGAGCTGTTTTTT.

This clonotype was recorded many times. A read error may account for a junction end that differs from germline. The chain is built from TRBV5-4 and TRBJ2-1, with D possibly being TRBD1 (6 bases). The CDR3 is made up of 15 amino acids. Germline CDR1 is SGHNT and CDR2 is YYREEE (reference sequence). The chain's CDR3 is CASTLGGTPYNEQFF. The CDR3 nucleotides read TGTGCCAGCACCTTGGGTGGGACACCTTACAATGAGCAGTTCTTC.

This clonotype was observed many times. The chain combines TRBV14 with TRBJ1-1; a weak D match, TRBD1 (6 bases). The CDR3 runs to 17 residues. V was trimmed by 3 bases and J by 6 bases, leaving 23 bases between them. Germline CDR1 SGHDN, CDR2 FVKESK. In DNA, the CDR3 is TGTGCCAGCAGCCACTCAGCCGTCAGGGGATCGCTCTCTGAAGCTTTCTTT. It yields the protein CASSHSAVRGSLSEAFF.

This clonotype came up once. The V call is TRBV4-1, the J call TRBJ2-7; TRBD1 aligns across 9 bases. The length of the CDR3 is 16 residues. The trim removed 1 base at V and 4 bases at J, leaving 8 bases unmatched. The germline V gene has CDR1 MGHRA and CDR2 YSYEKL. The CDR3 is CASSQVRDRALYEQYF. The CDR3 DNA reads TGCGCCAGCAGCCAAGTCCGGGACAGGGCCCTTTACGAGCAGTACTTC.

This clonotype was recorded at least ten times. V is TRBV11-2 and J is TRBJ2-1, with D maybe TRBD2 (6 bases). Germline CDR1 SGHAT, CDR2 FQNNGV. The length of the CDR3 is 15 residues. V dropped 1 base and J dropped 9 bases, with 16 bases sitting between them. In nucleotides, the CDR3 is TGTGCCAGCAGCTTAGCGGGACCCTCCGGGGGTGAGCAGTTCTTC. Translating it yields CASSLAGPSGGEQFF.

CDR3 DNA: TGCGCCAGCAGCCTGATTTCCGGGACACGCGACGAGCAGTACTTC. This encodes CASSLISGTRDEQYF. The genes are TRBV4-1 and TRBJ2-7; D perhaps matches TRBD1 (6 bases). CDR3 size: 15 residues. CDR1 is MGHRA and CDR2 is YSYEKL in the germline V gene. Trimming shortened V by 4 bases and J by 5 bases, and 18 bases separated the two germline ends.

This clonotype was seen more than once but under ten times. V usage is TRBV12-3 or TRBV12-4 and J usage is TRBJ2-5, with 11 nucleotides matching TRBD1. After removal of 7 bases from V and 3 bases from J, the junction contained 7 bases not matched to a gene. This CDR3 has 15 residues. Here the CDR3 reads CASTWTGGAKETQYF. The CDR3 DNA reads as TGTGCCAGCACCTGGACAGGGGGCGCGAAAGAGACCCAGTACTTC.

The chain couples TRBV11-2 to TRBJ1-2; a weak D match, TRBD1 (5 bases). Germline V CDR1 and CDR2: SGHAT, FQNNGV. Trimming cost V 1 base and J 5 bases, with 14 bases left between them. The CDR3 is made up of 15 amino acids. The DNA of the CDR3 is TGTGCCAGCAGCTTAGTGGGGCATGGGGTTTATGGCTACACCTTC. It specifies CASSLVGHGVYGYTF.

This clonotype was found many times. The chain recombines TRBV7-2 with TRBJ1-2; D call uncertain. V was clipped by 1 base and J by 8 bases, with 11 bases between them. Germline assignment: CDR1 SGHTA and CDR2 FQGNSA. This CDR3 spans 13 amino acids. CDR3 residues: CASSLVAAGGYTF. The CDR3 nucleotides read TGTGCCAGCAGCTTAGTTGCCGCGGGAGGCTACACCTTC.

This clonotype was found many times. The chain employs TRBV12-3 or TRBV12-4 and TRBJ1-5; D perhaps matches TRBD1 (5 bases). The V gene lost 6 bases and the J gene lost 2 bases, with 8 bases spanning the gap. CDR3 size: 13 residues. The CDR3 bases are TGTGCCAGCAGGAGGGGTGGCAATCAGCCCCAGCATTTT. Its protein product is CASRRGGNQPQHF.

This clonotype was counted at least ten times. This chain uses TRBV19 with TRBJ1-6, with a possible D match to TRBD1 (5 bases). Trimming stripped 3 bases from V and 12 bases from J, with 9 bases between. The CDR3 is made up of 12 amino acids. Germline V CDR1 and CDR2: LNHDA, SQIVND (reference sequence). CDR3: CASSIQGGPLHF. In DNA form, the CDR3 reads TGTGCCAGTAGTATCCAGGGAGGACCCCTCCACTTT.

This clonotype was counted many times. The chain uses TRBV6-1 and TRBJ1-1, with D unresolved. This CDR3 is built from 13 residues. CDR1 and CDR2 (germline): MNHNS, SASEGT. The V and J ends lost 5 bases and 2 bases respectively, with 9 bases between them. The CDR3 sequence is CASSIRDNTEAFF. The CDR3 DNA reads as TGTGCCAGCAGTATCCGGGATAACACTGAAGCTTTCTTT.

This clonotype was recorded at least ten times. The chain recombines TRBV2 with TRBJ2-7, with D perhaps matching TRBD2 (6 bases). Looked up from germline, CDR1 is SNHLY and CDR2 is FYNNEI. The CDR3 runs 13 residues. Deletions cut 11 bases from V and 4 bases from J, with 18 bases between. The CDR3 DNA reads TGTGCCGACCGGGGAGGAGGCGGGTACGAGCAGTACTTC. Its translation: CADRGGGGYEQYF.

This clonotype was observed at least ten times. The CDR3 sequence is CASSSSWERGGELFF. CDR3 in DNA: TGTGCCAGCAGTTCCTCATGGGAGCGAGGCGGGGAGCTGTTTTTT. The chain links TRBV6-1 to TRBJ2-2, with D maybe TRBD2 (5 bases). The CDR3 spans 15 residues. V was cut by 5 bases and J by 7 bases, with 17 bases left in between. CDR1 is MNHNS, CDR2 SASEGT, per germline.

This clonotype showed up many times. The CDR3 DNA sequence: TGTGCCAGCGGCCGTTCCGGGACATTCTACGCTTTCTTT. Its translation is CASGRSGTFYAFF. V usage is TRBV6-2 or TRBV6-3 and J usage is TRBJ1-1; possibly TRBD1 for D (6 bases). This CDR3 has 13 residues. Trimming took 8 bases from V and 11 from J, leaving 21 bases between them. In germline, CDR1 is MNHEY, CDR2 SVGEGT.

V and J are TRBV29-1 and TRBJ2-1; D gene unclear. The CDR3 is 12 amino acids. Looked up from germline, CDR1 is SQVTM and CDR2 is ANQGSEA. V was shortened by 3 bases and J by 3 bases, with 6 bases between the two germline ends. The CDR3 spells CSVDGSYNEQFF. CDR3 in DNA: TGCAGCGTTGATGGTAGCTACAATGAGCAGTTCTTC.

This clonotype was detected ten times or more. The chain has TRBV11-2 and TRBJ2-1, with D tentatively TRBD1 (6 bases). The V and J ends lost 5 bases and 1 base respectively, with 15 bases between them. The CDR3 runs 16 residues. CDR1 and CDR2 from the germline V gene are SGHAT and FQNNGV. The CDR3 DNA sequence: TGTGCCAGCAGCCTCATAACAGGGCTGTCCTACAATGAGCAGTTCTTC. Its protein is CASSLITGLSYNEQFF.

This clonotype appeared many times. The chain uses TRBV20-1 and TRBJ2-7; D ambiguous. CDR1 and CDR2 from the germline V gene are DFQATT and SNEGSKA (reference sequence). V gave up 0 bases and J gave up 7 bases, with 19 bases separating them. The CDR3 contains 15 residues. CDR3 sequence (DNA): TGCAGTGCTAGAGATGGCGTGATTCCCTTGGGTGAGCAGTACTTC. Amino acid sequence: CSARDGVIPLGEQYF.

This clonotype has ten or more counts. This rearrangement joins TRBV6-1 to TRBJ1-4; a weak D match, TRBD1 (6 bases). Deletions cut 0 bases from V and 6 bases from J, with 8 bases between. The germline V gene has CDR1 MNHNS and CDR2 SASEGT. The CDR3 extends over 14 amino acids. In nucleotides, the CDR3 is TGTGCCAGCAGTGAAGCGCCAGGGGATGAAAAACTGTTTTTT. Its translation: CASSEAPGDEKLFF.

This clonotype was detected ten times or more. The chain joins TRBV6-2 or TRBV6-3 to TRBJ1-6, with 7 bases lining up with TRBD1. This CDR3 is built from 15 residues. V shed 6 bases and J 4 bases; nucleotides not matched to a gene: 6. The germline gives CDR1 MNHEY, CDR2 SVGEGT. Written as DNA, the CDR3 is TGTGCCAGCAGATCCGGGACAGTTTATAATTCACCCCTCCACTTT. This translates into CASRSGTVYNSPLHF.

This clonotype was seen ten or more times. The chain uses TRBV19 and TRBJ2-1, with 8 bases aligning to TRBD1. Losses at the gene ends were 5 bases for V and 8 bases for J; bases not matched to a gene: 14. This CDR3 has 16 amino acids. Germline CDR1 is LNHDA and CDR2 is SQIVND (reference sequence). The CDR3 DNA reads as TGTGCCAGTAGTTCCCTCGCAGGGGGCGTTATGTATGAGCAGTTCTTC. It yields the protein CASSSLAGGVMYEQFF.